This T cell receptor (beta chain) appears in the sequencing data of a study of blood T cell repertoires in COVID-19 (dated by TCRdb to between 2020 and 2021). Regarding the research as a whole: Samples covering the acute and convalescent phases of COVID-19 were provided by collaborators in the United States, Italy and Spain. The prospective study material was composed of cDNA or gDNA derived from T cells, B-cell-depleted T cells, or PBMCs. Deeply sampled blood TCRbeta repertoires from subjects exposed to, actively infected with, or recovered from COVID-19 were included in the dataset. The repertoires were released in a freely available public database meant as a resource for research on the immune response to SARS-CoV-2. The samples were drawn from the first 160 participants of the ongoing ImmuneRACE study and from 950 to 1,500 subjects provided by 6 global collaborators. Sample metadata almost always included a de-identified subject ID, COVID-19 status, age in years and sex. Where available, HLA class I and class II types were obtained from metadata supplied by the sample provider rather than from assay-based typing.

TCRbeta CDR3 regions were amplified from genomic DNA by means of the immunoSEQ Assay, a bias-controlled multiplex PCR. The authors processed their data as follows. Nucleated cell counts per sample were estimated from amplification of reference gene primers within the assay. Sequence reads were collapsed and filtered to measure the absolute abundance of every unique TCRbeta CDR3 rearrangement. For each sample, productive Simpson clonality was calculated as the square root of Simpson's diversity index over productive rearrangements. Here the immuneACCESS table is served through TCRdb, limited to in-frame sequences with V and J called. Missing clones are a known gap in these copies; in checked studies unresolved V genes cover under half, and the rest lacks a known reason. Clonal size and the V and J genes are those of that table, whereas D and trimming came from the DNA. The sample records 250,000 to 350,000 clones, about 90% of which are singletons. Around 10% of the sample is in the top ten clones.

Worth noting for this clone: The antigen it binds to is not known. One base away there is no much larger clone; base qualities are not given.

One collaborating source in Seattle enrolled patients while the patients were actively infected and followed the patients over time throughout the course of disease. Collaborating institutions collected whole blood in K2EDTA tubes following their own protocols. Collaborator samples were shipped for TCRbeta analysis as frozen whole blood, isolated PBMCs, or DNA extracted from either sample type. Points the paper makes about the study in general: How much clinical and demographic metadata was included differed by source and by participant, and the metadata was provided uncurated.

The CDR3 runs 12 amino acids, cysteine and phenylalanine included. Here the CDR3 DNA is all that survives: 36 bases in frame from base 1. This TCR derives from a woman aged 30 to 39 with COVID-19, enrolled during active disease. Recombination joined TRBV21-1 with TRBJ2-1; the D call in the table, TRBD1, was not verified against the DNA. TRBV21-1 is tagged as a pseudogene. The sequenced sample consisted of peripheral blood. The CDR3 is CASNGDRKKQFF. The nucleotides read TGTGCCAGCAACGGGGACAGGAAAAAGCAGTTCTTC.